This TCR beta chain originates from a study of blood T cell repertoires in COVID-19. In germline, CDR1 is KGHDR, CDR2 SFDVKD. The CDR3 length is 18 residues. The trim removed 0 bases at V and 2 bases at J, leaving 5 bases unmatched. In the original processing: Counts of nucleated cells, estimated from reference gene primer amplification, were obtained. TCRdb keeps only in-frame clones here, not all; method: immunoSEQ multiplex PCR. V, J and clone size were drawn from that table, and D and trimming were deduced from the DNA. The table lists approximately 180,000 clones, around 76% of them singletons. The sequenced sample was PBMCs or T cells enriched from blood (not recorded which). This TCR derives from a woman aged 45 to 65 with acute COVID-19. This chain uses TRBV24-1 with TRBJ2-3; TRBD2 aligns across 12 bases. The CDR3 DNA follows: TGTGCCACCAGTGATTTGGGGGCTAGCGGGGGGGCCACAGATACGCAGTATTTT. Protein sequence: CATSDLGASGGATDTQYF.